The TCR beta chain under discussion was sequenced for a study of blood T cell repertoires in COVID-19 (TCRdb year 2020). Background on the whole study: Collaborator samples came from the United States, Italy and Spain and covered acute and convalescent phases of COVID-19. Nearly every sample came with metadata listing a de-identified subject ID, COVID-19 status, age in years and sex. The samples were drawn from two sources: the first 160 participants of the ongoing ImmuneRACE study, and some 1,300 subjects contributed by 6 global collaborators. The repertoires were released in a freely available public database intended as a resource for research on the immune response to SARS-CoV-2. The material from the prospective study consisted of cDNA or gDNA derived from T cells, B-cell-depleted T cells, or PBMCs. Subjects who had been exposed to COVID-19, were actively infected with it, or had recovered from it provided the deeply sampled blood TCRbeta repertoires that made up the dataset. Where available, HLA class I and class II types were obtained from metadata supplied by the sample provider rather than from assay-based typing. Results the study describes overall, beyond this receptor: The amount of clinical and demographic metadata varied by source and participant and was provided uncurated.

TCRbeta CDR3 regions were amplified from genomic DNA by means of the immunoSEQ Assay, a bias-controlled multiplex PCR. From the authors' description of their analysis: The number of nucleated cells in each sample was estimated by amplification of reference gene primers within the assay. To quantify the absolute abundance of each unique TCRbeta CDR3 rearrangement, sequence reads were collapsed and filtered. For each sample, productive Simpson clonality was calculated by taking the square root of Simpson's diversity index across productive rearrangements. The table was pulled from immuneACCESS by TCRdb, which kept in-frame rearrangements only. Such tables lose some clones; where checked, under half of the loss comes from unresolved V genes, and the rest has no known cause. V, J and clone size are taken as reported in that table, and D and trimming were inferred from the DNA itself. Counted in this sample were under 150,000 clones; roughly 83% of them appeared once. Together, the top ten hold approximately 18% of the sample.

The collaborating institutions used their own protocols to collect whole blood in K2EDTA tubes. For TCRbeta analysis, collaborator samples were shipped as frozen whole blood, as isolated PBMCs, or as DNA extracted from either sample type. With regard to this clone: Its antigen is currently not known. The input lacks base qualities; no much larger clone sits a single base away.

V is pruned by 4 bases and J by 5 bases, leaving 7 bases of the junction without a gene match. The CDR3 runs 15 amino acids, cysteine and phenylalanine included. Here the CDR3 DNA is all that survives: 45 bases in frame from base 1. CDR1 and CDR2, per the germline V gene (reference sequence), are LGHDT and YNNKEL. The receptor's source is an elderly woman with acute or convalescent COVID-19. The V gene is TRBV3-1 (or the pseudogene TRBV3-2) and the J gene is TRBJ2-2; TRBD1 aligns with 7 central bases. The sample consisted of peripheral blood. The CDR3 amino acid sequence is: CASSPRQGRTGELFF. The nucleotide sequence reads as follows: TGTGCCAGCAGCCCAAGACAGGGCCGTACCGGGGAGCTGTTTTTT.